This T cell receptor beta chain was observed in a study of blood T cell repertoires in COVID-19. Study details: COVID-19 samples from acute and convalescent phases originated in the United States, Italy and Spain. T cells, B-cell-depleted T cells, or PBMCs supplied cDNA or gDNA.

V lost 3 bases, J lost 3 bases, and 10 bases stayed unmatched. From germline, CDR1 is MNHEY and CDR2 SMNVEV (reference sequence). CDR3 size: 17 residues. Clones were sequenced by immunoSEQ multiplex PCR, and TCRdb holds only the in-frame ones, with some missing. The profile shows roughly 40,000 clones, 70% to 90% of them singletons. This sequence joins TRBV27 and TRBJ1-2; TRBD1 aligns across 10 bases. Sequenced material: peripheral blood. This sequence originates from a human donor in a cohort sampled during active COVID-19. The DNA of the CDR3 is TGTGCCAGCAGTTTTATCACCGGGACAGGGGCCCACTATGGCTACACCTTC. Translation: CASSFITGTGAHYGYTF.